A single T cell receptor beta chain is shown here with its context. The source of the sample is a study of blood T cell repertoires in COVID-19. The wider study: Collection of acute and convalescent COVID-19 samples took place in the United States, Italy and Spain. From T cells, B-cell-depleted T cells, or PBMCs came the material, which was cDNA or gDNA.

CDR1 is SGHTA, CDR2 FQGTGA, per germline. The J segment lost 7 bases and the V segment lost 3 bases, leaving 1 base of the junction unmatched. The CDR3 loop spans 14 amino acids. As originally analysed: Amplification from reference gene primers served as the basis for estimated nucleated cell counts. Data came from immunoSEQ multiplex PCR; TCRdb stores just in-frame clones and leaves some out. The V and J calls and clone size were taken over from that table, and D and trimming were inferred from the DNA. The sample has some 220,000 clones; around four fifths are singletons. The origin of this receptor is a woman aged 60-75 years with active or convalescent COVID-19. Sequencing input: peripheral blood. The V and J genes are TRBV7-3 and TRBJ1-6; 9 nucleotides match TRBD1. DNA for the CDR3: TGTGCCAGCAGCTTCGGACAGGGGAATTCACCCCTCCACTTT. Its translation: CASSFGQGNSPLHF.